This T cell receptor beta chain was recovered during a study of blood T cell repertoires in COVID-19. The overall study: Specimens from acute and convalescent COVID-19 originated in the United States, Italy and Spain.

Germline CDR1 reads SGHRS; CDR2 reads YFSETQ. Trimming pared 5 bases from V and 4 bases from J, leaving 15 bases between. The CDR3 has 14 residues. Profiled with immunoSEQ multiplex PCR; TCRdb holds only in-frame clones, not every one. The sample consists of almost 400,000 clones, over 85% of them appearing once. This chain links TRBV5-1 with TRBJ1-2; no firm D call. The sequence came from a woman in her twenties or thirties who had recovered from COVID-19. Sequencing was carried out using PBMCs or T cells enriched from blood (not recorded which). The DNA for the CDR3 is TGCGCCAGCAGGTGGGAGGGCCAGAGCTATGGCTACACCTTC. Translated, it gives CASRWEGQSYGYTF.